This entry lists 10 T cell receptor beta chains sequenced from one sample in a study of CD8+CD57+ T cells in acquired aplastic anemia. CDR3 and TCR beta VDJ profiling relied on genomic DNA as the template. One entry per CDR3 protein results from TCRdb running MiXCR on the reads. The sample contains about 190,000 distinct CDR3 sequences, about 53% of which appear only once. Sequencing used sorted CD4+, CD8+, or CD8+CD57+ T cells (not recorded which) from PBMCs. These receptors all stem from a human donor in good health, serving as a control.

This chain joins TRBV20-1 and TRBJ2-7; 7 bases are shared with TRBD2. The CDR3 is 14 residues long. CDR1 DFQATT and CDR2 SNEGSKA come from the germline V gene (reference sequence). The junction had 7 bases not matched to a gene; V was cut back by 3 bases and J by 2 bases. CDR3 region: CSASSAGEAYEQYF. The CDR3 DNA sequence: TGCAGTGCTAGTTCCGCGGGGGAAGCCTACGAGCAGTACTTC.

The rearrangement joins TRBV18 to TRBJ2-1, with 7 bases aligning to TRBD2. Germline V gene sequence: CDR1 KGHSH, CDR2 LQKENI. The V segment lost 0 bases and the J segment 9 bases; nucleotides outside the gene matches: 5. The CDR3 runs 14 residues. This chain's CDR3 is CASSPPDGGSEQFF. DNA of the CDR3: TGTGCCAGCTCACCACCTGACGGGGGGAGTGAGCAGTTCTTC.

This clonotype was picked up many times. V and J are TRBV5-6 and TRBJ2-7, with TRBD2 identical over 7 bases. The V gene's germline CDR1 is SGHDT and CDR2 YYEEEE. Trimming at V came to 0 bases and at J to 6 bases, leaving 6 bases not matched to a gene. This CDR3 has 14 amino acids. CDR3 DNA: TGTGCCAGCAGCTTGGGGGCCTGGGGGGGCGAGCAGTACTTC. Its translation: CASSLGAWGGEQYF. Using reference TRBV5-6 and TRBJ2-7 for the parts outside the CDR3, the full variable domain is DAGVTQSPTHLIKTRGQQVTLRCSPKSGHDTVSWYQQALGQGPQFIFQYYEEEERQRGNFPDRFSGHQFPNYSSELNVNALLLGDSALYLCASSLGAWGGEQYFGPGTRLTVT.

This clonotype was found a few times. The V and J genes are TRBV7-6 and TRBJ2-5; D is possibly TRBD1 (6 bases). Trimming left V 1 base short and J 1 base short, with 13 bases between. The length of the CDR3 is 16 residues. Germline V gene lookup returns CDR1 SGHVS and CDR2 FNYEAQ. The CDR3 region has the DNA TGTGCCAGCAGCTTAGGTACCAGGGGCCTCCAAGAGACCCAGTACTTC. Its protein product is CASSLGTRGLQETQYF.

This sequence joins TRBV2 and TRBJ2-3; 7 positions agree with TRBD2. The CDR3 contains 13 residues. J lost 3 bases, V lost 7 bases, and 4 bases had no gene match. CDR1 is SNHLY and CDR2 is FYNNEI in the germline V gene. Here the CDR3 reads CASTLRGTDTQYF. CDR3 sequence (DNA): TGTGCCAGCACCTTGCGGGGGACAGATACGCAGTATTTT.

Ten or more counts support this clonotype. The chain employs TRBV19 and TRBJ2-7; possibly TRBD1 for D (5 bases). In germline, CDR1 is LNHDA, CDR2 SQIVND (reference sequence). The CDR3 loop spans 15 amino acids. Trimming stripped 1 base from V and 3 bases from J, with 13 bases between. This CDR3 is CASSIGGSMGYEQYF. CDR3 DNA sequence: TGTGCCAGTAGTATAGGGGGCAGCATGGGCTACGAGCAGTACTTC.

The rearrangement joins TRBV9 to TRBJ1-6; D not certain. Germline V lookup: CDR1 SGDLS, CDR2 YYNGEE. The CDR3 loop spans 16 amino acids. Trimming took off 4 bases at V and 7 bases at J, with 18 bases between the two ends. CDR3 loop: CASSLSGILGNSPLHF. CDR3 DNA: TGTGCCAGCAGCCTAAGCGGGATCTTAGGGAATTCACCCCTCCACTTT.

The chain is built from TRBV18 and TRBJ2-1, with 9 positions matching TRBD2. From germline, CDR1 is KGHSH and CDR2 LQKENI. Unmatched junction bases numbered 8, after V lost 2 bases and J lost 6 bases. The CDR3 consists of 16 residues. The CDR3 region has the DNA TGTGCCAGCTCACCATTTGGAGCGGGGGGTGGCAATGAGCAGTTCTTC. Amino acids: CASSPFGAGGGNEQFF.

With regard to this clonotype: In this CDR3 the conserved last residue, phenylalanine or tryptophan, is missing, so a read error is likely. The CDR3 region has the DNA TGTGCCAGCAGCCATAAAGCAGGGGGCCCCGACTCACCCCTCCACTCT. This codes for CASSHKAGGPDSPLHS. This chain joins TRBV3-1 and TRBJ1-6; the match to TRBD1 covers 8 bases. From germline, CDR1 is LGHDT and CDR2 YNNKEL (reference sequence). The CDR3 is 16 amino acids. V was pared by 3 bases and J by 10 bases, with 11 bases of the junction left unmatched.

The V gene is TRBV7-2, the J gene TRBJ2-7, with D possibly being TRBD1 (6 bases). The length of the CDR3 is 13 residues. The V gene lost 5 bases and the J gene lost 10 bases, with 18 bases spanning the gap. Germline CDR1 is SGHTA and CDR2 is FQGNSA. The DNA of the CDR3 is TGTGCCAGCAGCCCTGACAGGAACTTACCCCAGTACTTC. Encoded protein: CASSPDRNLPQYF.